This T cell receptor beta chain came from a study of T-cell reconstitution after alpha-beta-depleted transplantation in children. This clonotype was counted at least ten times. Its target is unknown. The CDR3 is 16 residues long. Trimming took 5 bases from V and 5 from J; bases not matched to a gene: 14. Construction of the TCRbeta library involved unique molecular identifiers. MiXCR, applied by TCRdb to the PCR reads, yields one record per CDR3 protein. Of almost 250,000 distinct CDR3 sequences listed, about 23% are singletons. Study conclusions and caveats: About two months after transplant, alpha-beta T cells reportedly came from several hundred expanded graft clones. It was newly produced T cells that mostly accounted for T-cell counts and diversity one year after transplant.

The input for sequencing was PBMCs, taken before TCRalphabeta/CD19-depleted stem cell transplant. The rearrangement joins TRBV12-3 or TRBV12-4 to TRBJ2-5; 7 bases align to TRBD1. This clonotype was sampled from a girl aged 2 to 10 with Fanconi anemia, due to receive a stem cell transplant. CDR3 amino acids: CASSPVQGTRMETQYF. The CDR3 DNA follows: TGTGCCAGCAGTCCCGTACAGGGGACGCGTATGGAGACCCAGTACTTC.